The clone carrying this T cell receptor (beta chain) was observed a handful of times. The antigen is undetermined. CDR1 and CDR2 (germline): GTSNPN, SVGIG (reference sequence). This CDR3 has 13 amino acids. V was cut by 3 bases and J by 3 bases, with 11 bases left in between. Expressed TCRB transcripts were sequenced after all isolated RNA was converted to cDNA. Assay: immunoSEQ multiplex PCR; the TCRdb copy retains only in-frame clones and omits some. The sample lists about 410,000 clones, approximately 15% occurring once. This sample is part of a study of beta chain features in type 1 diabetes. Study-level results: Among type 1 diabetes patients, VDJ junctions had fewer insertions and more deletions. Naive, central memory and Treg TCRB repertoires appeared more alike in patients than in healthy donors. Researchers report that Type 1 diabetes patients had moderately but significantly shorter TCRB CDR3s across all four CD4+ subsets.

V and J are TRBV30 and TRBJ1-1; D call uncertain. This receptor was taken from a man under 40 in good health. Sequenced material: naive CD4+ T cells from blood. Here the CDR3 DNA reads TGTGCCTGGAGAGGAAGGGCCTACACTGAAGCTTTCTTT. Amino acids: CAWRGRAYTEAFF.